The 11 T cell receptor beta chains in this list originate from one sample, sequenced in a study of cytomegalovirus exposure and HLA in healthy donors. PCR was performed using 60 Vbeta and 13 Jbeta primers. Libraries were prepared by immunoSEQ multiplex PCR; TCRdb keeps only in-frame clonotypes and omits some of them. The profile shows 110,000 to 150,000 clones, about 72% of them singletons. The sample was PBMCs. The source of these receptors is a middle-aged man in good health and CMV-seronegative.

This clone was picked up one time. V is TRBV7-6 and J is TRBJ1-2; the match to TRBD1 covers 7 bases. Germline V lookup: CDR1 SGHVS, CDR2 FNYEAQ. With 2 bases clipped from V and 8 bases from J, the junction kept 8 bases outside the gene matches. The CDR3 covers 14 residues. CDR3 region: CASSLNLQGQGYTF. CDR3 in DNA: TGTGCCAGCAGCTTAAACCTACAGGGGCAGGGCTACACCTTC.

The J gene is TRBJ1-2, the V gene TRBV29-1; perhaps TRBD1 as D (5 bases). V was shortened by 6 bases and J by 5 bases, with 13 bases between the two germline ends. CDR3 length: 12 amino acids. In germline, CDR1 is SQVTM, CDR2 ANQGSEA. CDR3 protein: CSVIDRLYGYTF. CDR3 DNA: TGCAGCGTCATTGACAGATTGTATGGCTACACCTTC.

This chain joins TRBV6-5 and TRBJ2-5, with D perhaps TRBD2 (6 bases). This CDR3 comprises 14 residues. CDR1 and CDR2 from the germline V gene are MNHEY and SVGAGI. Trimming left V 6 bases short and J 5 bases short, with 16 bases between. The CDR3 DNA sequence: TGTGCCAGCAGGCTCAGGAGGGGCTGGGAGACCCAGTACTTC. This sequence encodes CASRLRRGWETQYF.

This clone was seen a handful of times. This chain uses TRBV4-3 with TRBJ2-5; possibly TRBD1 for D (5 bases). Germline-derived CDR1 and CDR2 are LGHNA and YSLEER. The germline V and J ends were trimmed by 1 base and 5 bases, with 11 bases remaining between them. The CDR3 runs to 14 residues. The CDR3 sequence: CASSQGREMETQYF. The CDR3, as DNA: TGCGCCAGCAGCCAAGGCAGGGAAATGGAGACCCAGTACTTC.

This chain uses TRBV7-7 with TRBJ2-3, with 11 nucleotides matching TRBD2. This CDR3 contains 18 residues. CDR1 is SSHAT, CDR2 FNYEAQ, per germline (reference sequence). The J segment lost 5 bases and the V segment lost 2 bases, leaving 12 bases of the junction unmatched. The CDR3 reads CASSLNPLAGGDLDTQYF. CDR3 in DNA: TGTGCCAGCAGCTTAAATCCTTTAGCGGGAGGGGACTTAGATACGCAGTATTTT.

This chain uses TRBV5-6 with TRBJ1-2, with unresolved D. The ends were cut back, 3 bases at V and 3 bases at J, with 15 bases in the middle. The germline V gene encodes CDR1 SGHDT and CDR2 YYEEEE. CDR3 length: 15 amino acids. CDR3 sequence: CASSSLPHGDYGYTF. In DNA, the CDR3 is TGTGCCAGCAGCTCCCTCCCCCACGGGGACTATGGCTACACCTTC.

The chain recombines TRBV7-9 with TRBJ1-1; D is undetermined. The V end was cut by 4 bases, the J end by 11 bases, with 14 bases between. The CDR3 sequence is 12 residues long. Germline loops: CDR1 SEHNR, CDR2 FQNEAQ (reference sequence). CDR3 protein: CASSSTGWRAFF. CDR3 nucleotide sequence: TGTGCCAGCAGCTCCACGGGGTGGCGTGCTTTCTTT.

In its sample, this clone was seen once. The chain couples TRBV4-1 to TRBJ1-6, with D perhaps matching TRBD1 (5 bases). Germline CDR1 MGHRA, CDR2 YSYEKL. This CDR3 has 17 residues. V was trimmed by 0 bases and J by 0 bases, leaving 9 bases between them. As DNA, the CDR3 is TGCGCCAGCAGCCAAGAAGGCAGGGCCTCCTATAATTCACCCCTCCACTTT. Protein: CASSQEGRASYNSPLHF.

The chain joins TRBV5-6 to TRBJ2-3, with a weak D call TRBD1 (5 bases). This CDR3 comprises 14 residues. V was shortened by 2 bases and J by 1 base, with 8 bases between the two germline ends. Germline V gene lookup returns CDR1 SGHDT and CDR2 YYEEEE. CDR3 residues: CASSLGAGTDTQYF. CDR3 sequence (DNA): TGTGCCAGCAGCTTAGGGGCCGGCACAGATACGCAGTATTTT.

CDR3 in DNA: TGTGCCAGCAGCTTAGTGGGGGGCTCTGGAAACACCATATATTTT. It is translated as CASSLVGGSGNTIYF. This chain connects TRBV7-9 to TRBJ1-3; a possible D gene is TRBD1 (5 bases). The germline CDR1 and CDR2 sequences are SEHNR and FQNEAQ (reference sequence). The V and J ends lost 1 base and 0 bases respectively, with 7 bases between them. CDR3 length: 15 amino acids.

The chain is built from TRBV5-6 and TRBJ2-6, with D possibly TRBD1 on 5 matching bases. The CDR3 spans 12 residues. Germline V gives CDR1 SGHDT, CDR2 YYEEEE. The germline V and J ends were trimmed by 2 bases and 12 bases, with 9 bases remaining between them. CDR3 nucleotide sequence: TGTGCCAGCAGCTTTGGGGCTCCCGTCCTGACTTTC. As protein: CASSFGAPVLTF.